One T cell receptor beta chain is described in this entry. Antigen: not known. Repertoires were generated with immunoSEQ multiplex PCR, while TCRdb's copy carries only in-frame clones and drops some. Among about 29,000 clones listed, around four fifths were seen once. This sample was included in a study of monozygotic twins with cystic fibrosis. The study, taken as a whole, reports: In this small cohort, shared CDR3 numbers showed no association with age, concordance or disease severity. Co-twins had the most similar V usage for 13 of 16 pairs, J for 8.

The length of the CDR3 is 14 residues. V dropped 0 bases and J dropped 2 bases, with 7 bases sitting between them. Germline V gene lookup returns CDR1 LGHNA and CDR2 YNFKEQ. The specimen sequenced was blood. The V call is TRBV4-2, the J call TRBJ1-1; D remains unclear. The clonotype was recovered from a girl aged 2 to 10 with cystic fibrosis. The CDR3 here is CASSQEDVNTEAFF. The CDR3, as DNA: TGTGCCAGCAGCCAAGAAGACGTTAACACTGAAGCTTTCTTT.